The 21 T cell receptor beta chains listed next were all sequenced from one sample in a study of blood T cell repertoires in COVID-19 (dated by TCRdb to 2020 to 2021). The library was made by the immunoSEQ multiplex PCR assay. TCRdb stores this immuneACCESS table with in-frame sequences only. Part of the clones is absent; in the studies checked, under half of the shortfall reflects unresolved V genes, and no reason is known for the rest. In all, the sample holds a few hundred thousand clones, and roughly 85% of those were seen once. The ten largest account for less than 3% of the sample. The sequenced sample consisted of peripheral blood. These receptors came from a woman aged 25 to 39 with active or convalescent COVID-19.

CDR3 bases: TGTGCCTGGAGTGTACGGACAGGGGCGGGAAACACCATATATTTT. Translated: CAWSVRTGAGNTIYF. The chain is built from TRBV30 and TRBJ1-3; 9 nucleotides line up with TRBD1. Per germline, CDR1 GTSNPN and CDR2 SVGIG (reference sequence). This CDR3 contains 15 residues. V lost 0 bases and J lost 4; bases outside the gene matches: 4.

This chain links TRBV6-5 with TRBJ1-2; D remains unclear. Germline V CDR1 and CDR2: MNHEY, SVGAGI. V dropped 6 bases and J dropped 0 bases, with 11 bases sitting between them. The CDR3 covers 14 residues. In DNA, the CDR3 is TGTGCCAGCAGGGAGGCGGGCGCTAACTATGGCTACACCTTC. Amino acids: CASREAGANYGYTF.

For the CDR3, the DNA is TGTGCCATCAGCAGGACAGTAAATAATTCACCCCTCCACTTT. Translated, it gives CAISRTVNNSPLHF. The J gene is TRBJ1-6, the V gene TRBV10-3; a possible D gene is TRBD1 (6 bases). V was clipped by 6 bases and J by 5 bases, with 11 bases between them. CDR1 is ENHRY and CDR2 is SYGVKD in the germline V gene. The CDR3 sequence is 14 residues long.

The chain couples TRBV2 to TRBJ2-3, with 10 bases aligning to TRBD2. CDR1 is SNHLY, CDR2 FYNNEI, per germline. Germline trimming cut 4 bases from V and 4 bases from J; bases unmatched to any gene: 5. The CDR3 is 15 amino acids. This CDR3 reads CASSVSGGGPDTQYF. The CDR3 DNA reads TGTGCCAGCAGTGTGAGCGGGGGGGGACCAGATACGCAGTATTTT.

The chain has TRBV28 and TRBJ1-2; D gene unclear. The V end lost 3 bases, the J end lost 7 bases, and 15 bases lay between the germline ends. This CDR3 has 14 amino acids. The V gene's germline CDR1 is MDHEN and CDR2 SYDVKM. The CDR3 DNA sequence: TGTGCCAGCAGTTTGGACGGAGGGTTGGGTGGCTACACCTTC. Its translation: CASSLDGGLGGYTF.

This chain uses TRBV2 with TRBJ1-3; maybe TRBD1 (5 bases). The V gene lost 4 bases and the J gene lost 1 base, with 11 bases spanning the gap. The CDR3 runs to 15 residues. Germline V gene lookup returns CDR1 SNHLY and CDR2 FYNNEI. This chain's CDR3 is CASSVGGNSGNTIYF. The CDR3 DNA sequence: TGTGCCAGCAGTGTTGGGGGGAATTCTGGAAACACCATATATTTT.

This sequence joins TRBV28 and TRBJ2-5; a possible D gene is TRBD1 (6 bases). Germline V gene lookup returns CDR1 MDHEN and CDR2 SYDVKM. The CDR3 runs to 13 residues. Trimming took off 6 bases at V and 0 bases at J, with 8 bases between the two ends. DNA of the CDR3: TGTGCCAGCAGGGACAGCAACCAAGAGACCCAGTACTTC. This gives the protein CASRDSNQETQYF.

The chain carries TRBV30 and TRBJ2-2; tentatively, D is TRBD2 (5 bases). CDR3 length equals 14 residues. Trimming removed 6 bases at V and 0 bases at J, with 11 bases between. Germline values: CDR1 GTSNPN, CDR2 SVGIG (reference sequence). CDR3 loop: CACTRHTNTGELFF. The CDR3 DNA sequence: TGTGCCTGTACTAGGCATACGAACACCGGGGAGCTGTTTTTT.

The chain carries TRBV6-6 and TRBJ2-4; D is ambiguous. Per germline, CDR1 MNHNY and CDR2 SVGAGI (reference sequence). The CDR3 spans 11 residues. V was pared by 4 bases and J by 8 bases, with 6 bases between. The CDR3 protein is CASSSSDIQYF. The DNA of the CDR3 is TGTGCCAGCAGTTCATCGGACATTCAGTACTTC.

The rearrangement joins TRBV5-1 to TRBJ2-5; TRBD1 aligns across 8 bases. The CDR3 extends over 17 amino acids. Germline V gene lookup returns CDR1 SGHRS and CDR2 YFSETQ. J lost 4 bases, V lost 4 bases, and 15 bases had no gene match. The CDR3 reads CASSPSPQAGQGETQYF. DNA for the CDR3: TGCGCCAGCAGCCCTTCACCCCAGGCCGGACAGGGAGAGACCCAGTACTTC.

This chain joins TRBV3-1 (or the pseudogene TRBV3-2) and TRBJ2-7; 11 nucleotides line up with TRBD1. In germline, CDR1 is LGHDT, CDR2 YNNKEL (reference sequence). After removal of 4 bases from V and 4 bases from J, the junction contained 9 bases not matched to a gene. This CDR3 comprises 16 residues. The CDR3 DNA reads as TGTGCCAGCAGCCTATCATCTGGACAGGGGGCATACGAGCAGTACTTC. Amino acid sequence: CASSLSSGQGAYEQYF.

The chain recombines TRBV7-2 with TRBJ1-2; D may be TRBD1 (6 bases). V was clipped by 1 base and J by 5 bases, with 17 bases between them. The CDR3 loop spans 16 amino acids. Germline V gene lookup returns CDR1 SGHTA and CDR2 FQGNSA. The CDR3 region has the DNA TGTGCCAGCAGCTTAGATCCAGGGGCCCGTAGATATGGCTACACCTTC. It specifies CASSLDPGARRYGYTF.

V and J are TRBV20-1 and TRBJ1-1, with D perhaps matching TRBD1 (5 bases). Trimming left V 3 bases short and J 9 bases short, with 11 bases between. The germline gives CDR1 DFQATT, CDR2 SNEGSKA (reference sequence). The CDR3 is 11 residues long. The CDR3 protein is CSASWGDKAFF. CDR3 nucleotide sequence: TGCAGTGCTAGTTGGGGGGATAAAGCTTTCTTT.

The chain joins TRBV21-1 to TRBJ1-6; TRBD1, as called in the table, went unchecked against the DNA. TRBV21-1 is listed as a pseudogene. This CDR3 is 16 amino acids long. The CDR3 DNA follows: TGTGCCAGCAGCAAAACAAGCGACAGGGGAAATTCACCCCTCCACTTT. Protein product: CASSKTSDRGNSPLHF.

This clone showed up just a few times. J is TRBJ1-2 and V is TRBV11-2; the D is unclear. V was shortened by 0 bases and J by 2 bases, with 22 bases between the two germline ends. This CDR3 has 19 amino acids. CDR1 is SGHAT, CDR2 FQNNGV, per germline. The CDR3 loop reads CASSLDLEGSDIRNYGYTF. CDR3 sequence (DNA): TGTGCCAGCAGCTTAGACCTGGAAGGGAGCGACATCCGAAACTATGGCTACACCTTC.

The CDR3 reads CASSLGLAGADTQYF. Written as DNA, the CDR3 is TGTGCCAGCAGCTTGGGCCTAGCGGGGGCAGATACGCAGTATTTT. The V and J genes are TRBV5-4 and TRBJ2-3, with 10 bases aligning to TRBD2. CDR3 size: 15 residues. V was pared by 0 bases and J by 4 bases, with 2 bases of the junction left unmatched. Germline assignment: CDR1 SGHNT and CDR2 YYREEE (reference sequence).

This chain links TRBV3-1 (or the pseudogene TRBV3-2) with TRBJ2-7; 7 bases line up with TRBD1. CDR1 is LGHDT, CDR2 YNNKEL, per germline (reference sequence). This CDR3 is 14 amino acids long. V lost 4 bases and J lost 3; bases outside the gene matches: 6. The CDR3 region is CASSPPGQSYEQYF. The CDR3 nucleotides read TGTGCCAGCAGCCCTCCGGGACAGAGCTACGAGCAGTACTTC.

The chain employs TRBV6-5 and TRBJ1-2; a weak D match, TRBD1 (5 bases). The CDR3 runs to 15 residues. With 2 bases removed from V and 8 bases from J, the gap between germline ends came to 18 bases. Germline loops: CDR1 MNHEY, CDR2 SVGAGI. As DNA, the CDR3 is TGTGCCAGCAGTTACGGATTCCGGGGCGCGGGGGGCTACACCTTC. It is translated as CASSYGFRGAGGYTF.

CDR3 sequence: CASSPSLAGGYNEQFF. DNA of the CDR3: TGTGCCAGCAGCCCTTCACTAGCGGGGGGCTACAATGAGCAGTTCTTC. The V call is TRBV7-9, the J call TRBJ2-1, with TRBD2 identical over 12 bases. This CDR3 is built from 16 residues. With 5 bases clipped from V and 3 bases from J, the junction kept 5 bases outside the gene matches. Germline V gene sequence: CDR1 SEHNR, CDR2 FQNEAQ (reference sequence).

The V call is TRBV27, the J call TRBJ2-7, with 7 bases that match TRBD2. Germline V gene lookup returns CDR1 MNHEY and CDR2 SMNVEV (reference sequence). V dropped 5 bases and J dropped 5; count of bases not matched to a gene: 6. This CDR3 region has 13 residues. This CDR3 reads CASSLGGINEQYF. The CDR3 bases are TGTGCCAGCAGTCTCGGGGGGATAAACGAGCAGTACTTC.

The CDR3 is CASSQERGGRETQYF. CDR3 bases: TGTGCCAGCAGCCAAGAAAGGGGGGGCCGGGAGACCCAGTACTTC. The rearrangement uses TRBV4-2 and TRBJ2-5; perhaps TRBD2 as D (7 bases). This CDR3 contains 15 residues. Trimming removed 0 bases from V and 5 bases from J, with 13 bases in between. Germline V gene lookup returns CDR1 LGHNA and CDR2 YNFKEQ.